Shown below are 30 T cell receptor beta chains from a single sample sequenced in a study of T cell changes during pregnancy in multiple sclerosis. Profiled with immunoSEQ multiplex PCR; TCRdb holds only in-frame clones, not every one. Among approximately 48,000 clones listed, roughly 94% were seen once. Sequenced here: CD8+ T cells from peripheral blood mononuclear cells, sampled before pregnancy. The receptors stem from a female donor with multiple sclerosis, enrolled in a pregnancy study.

The CDR3: CASSLSTGDEQYF. The DNA for the CDR3 is TGCGCCAGCAGCTTATCCACCGGGGACGAGCAGTACTTC. The gene calls are TRBV5-1 and TRBJ2-7; D is perhaps TRBD2 (5 bases). From germline, CDR1 is SGHRS and CDR2 YFSETQ. The CDR3 spans 13 residues. The V end was cut by 2 bases, the J end by 5 bases, with 11 bases between.

J is TRBJ2-2 and V is TRBV18; 8 nucleotides match TRBD1. Germline loops: CDR1 KGHSH, CDR2 LQKENI. V gave up 2 bases and J gave up 2 bases; unmatched junction bases: 4. The CDR3 contains 16 residues. The CDR3 reads CASSPVSGGNTGELFF. DNA of the CDR3: TGTGCCAGCTCACCAGTATCAGGGGGCAACACCGGGGAGCTGTTTTTT.

The chain uses TRBV27 and TRBJ1-2; D might be TRBD1 (6 bases). The CDR3 has 14 residues. Trimming pared 6 bases from V and 1 base from J, leaving 12 bases between. In germline, CDR1 is MNHEY, CDR2 SMNVEV (reference sequence). CDR3 protein: CASSLTRGNYGYTF. CDR3 coding DNA: TGTGCCAGCAGCCTAACCAGGGGTAACTATGGCTACACCTTC.

The chain uses TRBV7-6 and TRBJ2-1; TRBD2 matches 9 bases. The CDR3 has 16 amino acids. CDR1 and CDR2 from the germline V gene are SGHVS and FNYEAQ. The junction had 9 bases not matched to a gene; V was cut back by 1 base and J by 8 bases. CDR3 sequence reads: CASSLEAGGPLDEQFF. Written as DNA, the CDR3 is TGTGCCAGCAGCTTAGAGGCGGGAGGGCCACTAGATGAGCAGTTCTTC.

V gene TRBV7-9 combines with J gene TRBJ1-5, with unresolved D. CDR1 is SEHNR and CDR2 is FQNEAQ in the germline V gene (reference sequence). CDR3 length: 12 amino acids. Trimming cost V 4 bases and J 4 bases, with 5 bases left between them. In DNA form, the CDR3 reads TGTGCCAGCAGCTCACAGAATCAGCCCCAGCATTTT. Its translation: CASSSQNQPQHF.

In its sample, this clone was seen once. V is TRBV6-1 and J is TRBJ1-1, with a possible D match to TRBD1 (6 bases). V was cut by 8 bases and J by 2 bases, with 18 bases left in between. This CDR3 comprises 15 residues. Looked up from germline, CDR1 is MNHNS and CDR2 is SASEGT. The CDR3 region is CASRTGGAGNTEAFF. The CDR3 DNA follows: TGTGCCAGCCGGACGGGGGGGGCCGGTAACACTGAAGCTTTCTTT.

The CDR3 sequence is CASSPATLADTQYF. Here the CDR3 DNA reads TGTGCCAGCAGTCCTGCGACTCTAGCAGATACGCAGTATTTT. V and J are TRBV6-5 and TRBJ2-3; D uncertain. The CDR3 length is 14 residues. Germline V gives CDR1 MNHEY, CDR2 SVGAGI. The germline V and J ends were trimmed by 5 bases and 4 bases, with 13 bases remaining between them.

The chain combines TRBV14 with TRBJ2-7; 15 positions agree with TRBD2. V gave up 0 bases and J gave up 4 bases; unmatched junction bases: 4. This CDR3 comprises 17 residues. Germline lookup yields CDR1 SGHDN and CDR2 FVKESK. The CDR3 region has the DNA TGTGCCAGCAGCCAAGAGGGGACTAGCGGGAGGATATACGAGCAGTACTTC. It encodes CASSQEGTSGRIYEQYF.

This clone came up once. V is TRBV2 and J is TRBJ1-1; maybe TRBD1 (6 bases). V was trimmed by 10 bases and J by 2 bases, leaving 11 bases between them. The CDR3 runs 12 residues. Looked up from germline, CDR1 is SNHLY and CDR2 is FYNNEI. The CDR3 loop is CAIHRVNTEAFF. CDR3 DNA sequence: TGTGCCATACACAGGGTCAACACTGAAGCTTTCTTT.

The chain carries TRBV4-3 and TRBJ2-2; TRBD2 matches at 9 bases. V shed 0 bases and J 6 bases; nucleotides not matched to a gene: 8. The CDR3 contains 17 residues. In germline, CDR1 is LGHNA, CDR2 YSLEER. CDR3 residues: CASSQDGAGGFPGELFF. The CDR3 DNA is TGCGCCAGCAGCCAAGATGGGGCGGGAGGGTTCCCCGGGGAGCTGTTTTTT.

This chain links TRBV30 with TRBJ2-1; D is perhaps TRBD2 (5 bases). Trimming removed 7 bases from V and 5 bases from J, with 18 bases in between. There are 14 residues in the CDR3. Germline CDR1 GTSNPN, CDR2 SVGIG (reference sequence). DNA for the CDR3: TGTGCCTTCTCCCAATCCTCCGGGGACAATGAGCAGTTCTTC. This encodes CAFSQSSGDNEQFF.

The rearrangement links TRBV7-9 to TRBJ1-1; D not certain. CDR3 length equals 15 residues. Trimming took 5 bases from V and 0 from J, leaving 13 bases between them. Germline CDR1 SEHNR, CDR2 FQNEAQ (reference sequence). In DNA, the CDR3 is TGTGCCAGCAGCCGGGAACCAAGTGTGAACACTGAAGCTTTCTTT. Translating gives CASSREPSVNTEAFF.

The rearrangement links TRBV7-9 to TRBJ2-7; D call uncertain. Germline V gene sequence: CDR1 SEHNR, CDR2 FQNEAQ (reference sequence). V was shortened by 5 bases and J by 7 bases, with 9 bases between the two germline ends. The CDR3 is 11 residues long. CDR3 in amino acids: CASSRVREQYF. The CDR3 nucleotides are TGTGCCAGCAGCCGAGTAAGAGAGCAGTACTTC.

This clone was recorded once. The J gene is TRBJ2-1, the V gene TRBV19, with D maybe TRBD2 (6 bases). Trimming left V 1 base short and J 6 bases short, with 13 bases between. The CDR3 has 15 residues. The germline V gene has CDR1 LNHDA and CDR2 SQIVND (reference sequence). CDR3 DNA: TGTGCCAGTAGTATAGCGGGAGTAGGGCTCAATGAGCAGTTCTTC. Protein product: CASSIAGVGLNEQFF.

V and J are TRBV28 and TRBJ2-7; 7 nucleotides match TRBD1. This CDR3 spans 15 amino acids. The V gene's germline CDR1 is MDHEN and CDR2 SYDVKM. J gave up 4 bases and V 5 bases, and 11 bases lay outside the gene matches. CDR3 loop: CASSVTGVGIYEQYF. In DNA, the CDR3 is TGTGCCAGCAGTGTAACAGGGGTGGGGATTTACGAGCAGTACTTC.

The chain couples TRBV5-6 to TRBJ2-7; 12 bases agree with TRBD1. The CDR3 covers 15 residues. Looked up from germline, CDR1 is SGHDT and CDR2 is YYEEEE. Trimming at V came to 4 bases and at J to 4 bases, leaving 6 bases not matched to a gene. The CDR3 DNA reads as TGTGCCAGCAGCGGCCGGGACAGGGGGCCGTACGAGCAGTACTTC. It translates to CASSGRDRGPYEQYF.

The chain recombines TRBV7-2 with TRBJ2-1; 7 bases fit TRBD2. CDR3 length: 14 residues. Germline CDR1 SGHTA, CDR2 FQGNSA. Trimming removed 4 bases from V and 4 bases from J; junction bases left unmatched: 4. The CDR3 bases are TGTGCCAGCAGCTATCCGGGACTATACAATGAGCAGTTCTTC. Residues: CASSYPGLYNEQFF.

V and J are TRBV7-9 and TRBJ1-4; no reliable D call. CDR1 is SEHNR, CDR2 FQNEAQ, per germline (reference sequence). This CDR3 is built from 18 residues. The V end was cut by 0 bases, the J end by 6 bases, with 20 bases between. CDR3 coding DNA: TGTGCCAGCAGCTTAGCCACGCGTTTGGCCATTCTAGATGAAAAACTGTTTTTT. As protein: CASSLATRLAILDEKLFF. Full variable domain (missing parts from reference TRBV7-9 and TRBJ1-4): DTGVSQNPRHKITKRGQNVTFRCDPISEHNRLYWYRQTLGQGPEFLTYFQNEAQLEKSRLLSDRFSAERPKGSFSTLEIQRTEQGDSAMYLCASSLATRLAILDEKLFFGSGTQLSVL.

This sequence joins TRBV2 and TRBJ2-5; 13 bases map to TRBD2. This CDR3 is 15 amino acids long. J lost 0 bases, V lost 6 bases, and 1 base had no gene match. CDR1 is SNHLY and CDR2 is FYNNEI in the germline V gene. CDR3 protein: CASSGLAGDQETQYF. In DNA form, the CDR3 reads TGTGCCAGCAGCGGACTAGCGGGAGACCAAGAGACCCAGTACTTC.

V gene TRBV5-6 combines with J gene TRBJ2-7; 8 positions match TRBD1. Unmatched junction bases numbered 6, after V lost 3 bases and J lost 4 bases. The CDR3 runs to 14 residues. CDR1 and CDR2 (germline): SGHDT, YYEEEE. This CDR3 reads CASSSGQGQYEQYF. The CDR3 DNA is TGTGCCAGCAGCTCCGGACAGGGACAGTACGAGCAGTACTTC.

This sequence joins TRBV11-2 and TRBJ2-7; D may be TRBD2 (6 bases). V lost 5 bases to trimming and J lost 0 bases, with 20 bases between them. The CDR3 is 17 amino acids. Germline V gives CDR1 SGHAT, CDR2 FQNNGV. The CDR3: CASSLLTRPAPSYEQYF. CDR3 in DNA: TGTGCCAGCAGCCTCCTGACTAGGCCGGCTCCCTCCTACGAGCAGTACTTC.

Of note for this clone: Within the sample, other DNA sequences also encode this same CDR3. The genes are TRBV7-6 and TRBJ1-1; D not resolved. The CDR3 totals 14 residues. Trimming cost V 1 base and J 0 bases, with 6 bases left between them. Germline V CDR1 and CDR2: SGHVS, FNYEAQ. The CDR3, as DNA: TGTGCCAGCAGCTTAGGGGCCCTGAACACTGAAGCTTTCTTT. It codes for CASSLGALNTEAFF.

This chain uses TRBV2 with TRBJ1-2; TRBD1 matches 12 bases. The V gene end was trimmed by 10 bases and the J gene end by 6 bases; junction bases not matched to a gene: 9. The germline gives CDR1 SNHLY, CDR2 FYNNEI. This CDR3 has 14 residues. The CDR3 is CATPGTGGRHGYTF. CDR3 nucleotides: TGTGCCACACCAGGGACAGGGGGCAGGCATGGCTACACCTTC.

This chain connects TRBV27 to TRBJ2-1; D remains ambiguous. Trimming took 0 bases from V and 0 from J, leaving 6 bases between them. The CDR3 is 15 residues long. Germline V lookup: CDR1 MNHEY, CDR2 SMNVEV (reference sequence). The CDR3 DNA reads as TGTGCCAGCAGTTTATCGGCAAACTCCTACAATGAGCAGTTCTTC. It encodes CASSLSANSYNEQFF.

The CDR3 is CASSESSPRLAMKGKIGNEQFF. Here the CDR3 DNA reads TGCGCCAGCAGTGAGTCGAGCCCTCGACTAGCGATGAAAGGTAAAATAGGGAATGAGCAGTTCTTC. This sequence joins TRBV10-2 and TRBJ2-1; 8 bases fit TRBD2. Germline V gene data show CDR1 as WSHSY and CDR2 as SAAADI. This CDR3 is 22 amino acids long. The junction had 26 bases not matched to a gene; V was cut back by 0 bases and J by 7 bases.

The chain joins TRBV6-1 to TRBJ1-1, with D unresolved. The CDR3 is made up of 14 amino acids. Deletions cut 4 bases from V and 0 bases from J, with 9 bases between. Germline loops: CDR1 MNHNS, CDR2 SASEGT. The CDR3 DNA follows: TGTGCCAGCAGTGTGTTTAGTATGAACACTGAAGCTTTCTTT. It encodes CASSVFSMNTEAFF.

This clone has only a few counts. This chain links TRBV27 with TRBJ1-2; D uncertain. This CDR3 has 15 residues. Trimming took off 5 bases at V and 6 bases at J, with 19 bases between the two ends. Germline CDR1 reads MNHEY; CDR2 reads SMNVEV (reference sequence). The CDR3 loop reads CASSPRPILDNGYTF. CDR3 nucleotides: TGTGCCAGCAGTCCCCGACCCATACTCGACAATGGCTACACCTTC.

The chain joins TRBV27 to TRBJ2-5; 7 bases are shared with TRBD1. The CDR3 runs 15 residues. J lost 2 bases, V lost 3 bases, and 6 bases had no gene match. Germline V lookup: CDR1 MNHEY, CDR2 SMNVEV (reference sequence). Here the CDR3 reads CASSFLPTGQETQYF. CDR3 nucleotides: TGTGCCAGCAGTTTTTTACCGACAGGGCAAGAGACCCAGTACTTC.

The rearrangement joins TRBV4-1 to TRBJ2-7; TRBD2 might be the D (5 bases). This CDR3 has 17 residues. The germline V gene has CDR1 MGHRA and CDR2 YSYEKL. Trimming left V 0 bases short and J 2 bases short, with 17 bases between. The DNA of the CDR3 is TGCGCCAGCAGCCAAGAGCCCAGAGGGAACCATGCCTACGAGCAGTACTTC. It encodes CASSQEPRGNHAYEQYF.

The chain uses TRBV7-9 and TRBJ1-1; a weak D match, TRBD1 (5 bases). The ends were cut back, 1 base at V and 1 base at J, with 10 bases in the middle. Germline-derived CDR1 and CDR2 are SEHNR and FQNEAQ (reference sequence). This CDR3 has 15 residues. The CDR3 DNA is TGTGCCAGCAGCTTAGTGGGGGGGGAGAACACTGAAGCTTTCTTT. It yields the protein CASSLVGGENTEAFF.